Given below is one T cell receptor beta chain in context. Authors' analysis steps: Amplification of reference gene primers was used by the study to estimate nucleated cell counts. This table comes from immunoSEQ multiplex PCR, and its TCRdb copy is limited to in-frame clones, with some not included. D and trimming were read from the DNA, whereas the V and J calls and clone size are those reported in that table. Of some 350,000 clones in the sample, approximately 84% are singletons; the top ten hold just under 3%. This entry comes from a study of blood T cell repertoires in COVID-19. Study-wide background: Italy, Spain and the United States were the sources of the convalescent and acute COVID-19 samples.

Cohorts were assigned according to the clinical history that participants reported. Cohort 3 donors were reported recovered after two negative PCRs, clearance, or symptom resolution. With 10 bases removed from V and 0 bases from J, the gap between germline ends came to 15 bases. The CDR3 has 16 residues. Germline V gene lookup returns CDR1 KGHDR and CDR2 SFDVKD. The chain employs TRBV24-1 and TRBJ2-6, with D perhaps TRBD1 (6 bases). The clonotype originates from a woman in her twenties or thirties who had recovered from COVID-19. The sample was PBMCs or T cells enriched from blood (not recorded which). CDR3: CATGETGSSGANVLTF. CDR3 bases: TGTGCCACGGGGGAGACAGGCAGCTCTGGGGCCAACGTCCTGACTTTC.